Below, 20 T cell receptor beta chains from the same sample are listed, as sequenced in a study of cytomegalovirus exposure and HLA in healthy donors. The protocol was immunoSEQ multiplex PCR, while the TCRdb copy is restricted to in-frame clones and leaves out a portion. There are 82,000 or so clones in the sample; 85% to 95% occur only once, and 0.69% lies in the top ten. Sequencing input: PBMCs. Every receptor here comes from a woman aged 18-29 years in good health and CMV-seronegative.

V gene TRBV5-4 combines with J gene TRBJ1-2; TRBD1 might be the D (6 bases). The CDR3 has 13 amino acids. CDR1 and CDR2 from the germline V gene are SGHNT and YYREEE (reference sequence). V lost 2 bases and J 8 bases, leaving 13 bases between the germline ends. The CDR3 spells CASSFRGGGGYTF. The CDR3 DNA sequence: TGTGCCAGCAGCTTCAGGGGAGGGGGGGGCTACACCTTC.

The V call is TRBV6-5, the J call TRBJ2-1, with TRBD1 identical over 12 bases. This CDR3 region has 15 residues. Unmatched junction bases numbered 8, after V lost 6 bases and J lost 8 bases. Germline CDR1 reads MNHEY; CDR2 reads SVGAGI. The CDR3 nucleotides are TGTGCCAGCAGAACCGGGACAGGGGGCTGGGATGAGCAGTTCTTC. Protein sequence: CASRTGTGGWDEQFF.

This clone was recorded once. V usage is TRBV28 and J usage is TRBJ1-1; D is perhaps TRBD1 (6 bases). The length of the CDR3 is 13 residues. Between the trimmed V and J ends, which lost 3 bases and 4 bases, there was a span of 9 bases. Per the germline V gene, CDR1 is MDHEN and CDR2 is SYDVKM. CDR3 region: CASSFQGSTEAFF. The CDR3 coding sequence is TGTGCCAGCAGTTTCCAGGGGTCCACTGAAGCTTTCTTT.

V gene TRBV7-6 combines with J gene TRBJ2-1, with 9 bases identical to TRBD1. This CDR3 region has 15 residues. V was pared by 5 bases and J by 8 bases, with 10 bases of the junction left unmatched. Germline V gene data show CDR1 as SGHVS and CDR2 as FNYEAQ. The CDR3 nucleotides are TGTGCCAGCAGCCGGACCGGGACAGGGAGCCATGAGCAGTTCTTC. Translated, it gives CASSRTGTGSHEQFF.

The chain joins TRBV4-1 to TRBJ1-2, with D perhaps matching TRBD1 (5 bases). This CDR3 is built from 13 residues. In germline, CDR1 is MGHRA, CDR2 YSYEKL. With 0 bases removed from V and 4 bases from J, the gap between germline ends came to 6 bases. CDR3 in amino acids: CASSQEGGYGYTF. DNA of the CDR3: TGCGCCAGCAGCCAAGAGGGGGGCTATGGCTACACCTTC.

The table lists this clone with a count of one. V usage is TRBV10-2 and J usage is TRBJ2-1, with D perhaps TRBD2 (5 bases). Trimming cost V 4 bases and J 8 bases, with 18 bases left between them. The CDR3 is made up of 15 amino acids. Germline V gene data show CDR1 as WSHSY and CDR2 as SAAADI. CDR3 protein: CASSAGRAPLDEQFF. The CDR3 DNA reads as TGCGCCAGCAGTGCTGGGCGGGCCCCGCTGGATGAGCAGTTCTTC.

The V gene is TRBV7-2, the J gene TRBJ2-3; TRBD1 aligns across 9 bases. This CDR3 comprises 13 residues. Looked up from germline, CDR1 is SGHTA and CDR2 is FQGNSA. The J segment lost 9 bases and the V segment lost 1 base, leaving 2 bases of the junction unmatched. The CDR3 nucleotides are TGTGCCAGCAGCTTAGGGGGACAGGGCACGCAGTATTTT. Encoded protein: CASSLGGQGTQYF.

The chain combines TRBV20-1 with TRBJ1-1; D unclear. Trimming shortened V by 8 bases and J by 7 bases, and 14 bases separated the two germline ends. The CDR3 is made up of 11 amino acids. CDR1 and CDR2 from the germline V gene are DFQATT and SNEGSKA (reference sequence). CDR3 bases: TGCAGTTGTCTGTCAGATTTTGAAGCTTTCTTT. It specifies CSCLSDFEAFF.

V and J are TRBV6-1 and TRBJ1-1; maybe TRBD1 (5 bases). Between the trimmed V and J ends, which lost 1 base and 4 bases, there was a span of 16 bases. CDR1 and CDR2 from the germline V gene are MNHNS and SASEGT. The CDR3 is 16 residues long. The CDR3 region has the DNA TGTGCCAGCAGTGAAGGAGCTAATATGGGGGGCACTGAAGCTTTCTTT. Amino acid sequence: CASSEGANMGGTEAFF.

The sample holds one count of this clone. The V gene is TRBV7-2, the J gene TRBJ2-3; 10 nucleotides match TRBD2. Germline assignment: CDR1 SGHTA and CDR2 FQGNSA. Germline trimming cut 3 bases from V and 4 bases from J; bases unmatched to any gene: 7. This CDR3 region has 16 residues. The CDR3 nucleotides are TGTGCCAGCAGCTTCAGAGCGGGGGGGCTGGCAGATACGCAGTATTTT. It yields the protein CASSFRAGGLADTQYF.

The genes are TRBV5-6 and TRBJ2-2; tentative D call: TRBD2 (5 bases). Germline CDR1 reads SGHDT; CDR2 reads YYEEEE. V lost 2 bases, J lost 6 bases, and 11 bases lay in between. The CDR3 is made up of 14 amino acids. The CDR3 sequence: CASSFRRVPGELFF. Here the CDR3 DNA reads TGTGCCAGCAGCTTCAGGCGGGTCCCCGGGGAGCTGTTTTTT.

The CDR3 sequence is CASSASPLLAGLQETQYF. For the CDR3, the DNA is TGTGCCAGCAGCGCTTCTCCCCTACTAGCGGGGCTTCAAGAGACCCAGTACTTC. The chain uses TRBV5-6 and TRBJ2-5; 10 nucleotides line up with TRBD2. Trimming cost V 4 bases and J 2 bases; bases outside gene matches: 14. The CDR3 length is 18 residues. CDR1 is SGHDT, CDR2 YYEEEE, per germline.

The chain uses TRBV7-9 and TRBJ2-7; TRBD2 agrees at 8 bases. The CDR3 totals 13 residues. Trimming removed 3 bases from V and 6 bases from J; junction bases left unmatched: 4. Germline values: CDR1 SEHNR, CDR2 FQNEAQ (reference sequence). This chain's CDR3 is CASSLGTSSEQYF. The CDR3 nucleotides read TGTGCCAGCAGCTTGGGGACTAGTTCCGAGCAGTACTTC.

The rearrangement links TRBV10-2 to TRBJ1-1; 8 nucleotides line up with TRBD1. CDR3 size: 16 residues. V dropped 8 bases and J dropped 0; count of bases not matched to a gene: 11. In germline, CDR1 is WSHSY, CDR2 SAAADI. In DNA form, the CDR3 reads TGCGCCAGCCTCCCCGGACAGGGAACCATGAACACTGAAGCTTTCTTT. Its translation: CASLPGQGTMNTEAFF.

CDR3 nucleotide sequence: TGCGCCAGCAGGGACAGGGCTGTGCCAACGGGTGGCGAGCAGTACTTC. This translates into CASRDRAVPTGGEQYF. The gene calls are TRBV5-1 and TRBJ2-7; TRBD1 agrees at 8 bases. Germline V lookup: CDR1 SGHRS, CDR2 YFSETQ. V lost 5 bases to trimming and J lost 6 bases; unmatched junction nucleotides: 16. The CDR3 covers 16 residues.

In this sample, this clone turned up once. The chain couples TRBV19 to TRBJ1-1; D not resolved. The CDR3 contains 14 residues. CDR1 and CDR2 from the germline V gene are LNHDA and SQIVND (reference sequence). Deletions cut 5 bases from V and 5 bases from J, with 15 bases between. The CDR3 nucleotides are TGTGCCAGTAGTCTTGACTTCGCAAGGACTGAAGCTTTCTTT. Translated: CASSLDFARTEAFF.

The genes are TRBV18 and TRBJ1-5, with D possibly matching TRBD1 (6 bases). Trimming pared 3 bases from V and 2 bases from J, leaving 14 bases between. Germline values: CDR1 KGHSH, CDR2 LQKENI. The CDR3 is made up of 16 amino acids. The CDR3 bases are TGTGCCAGCTCACCGGGGGGGCCTGCTGGCAATCAGCCCCAGCATTTT. Protein sequence: CASSPGGPAGNQPQHF.

The rearrangement links TRBV27 to TRBJ2-7; TRBD2 matches at 8 bases. V lost 0 bases and J lost 0; bases outside the gene matches: 1. Germline V lookup: CDR1 MNHEY, CDR2 SMNVEV (reference sequence). The CDR3 totals 15 residues. As DNA, the CDR3 is TGTGCCAGCAGTTTATCGGGGACTAGCTCCTACGAGCAGTACTTC. It encodes CASSLSGTSSYEQYF.

In DNA form, the CDR3 reads TGTGCCAGCAGCCGCAGGGTGCAAACTAATGAAAAACTGTTTTTT. Translating gives CASSRRVQTNEKLFF. V usage is TRBV7-9 and J usage is TRBJ1-4; D might be TRBD1 (5 bases). V lost 5 bases to trimming and J lost 1 base, with 11 bases between them. The CDR3 loop spans 15 amino acids. Germline CDR1 SEHNR, CDR2 FQNEAQ (reference sequence).

This clone appeared once. The gene calls are TRBV11-2 and TRBJ2-5; D is possibly TRBD1 (6 bases). The CDR3 is made up of 14 amino acids. Trimming cost V 5 bases and J 3 bases, with 13 bases left between them. Per germline, CDR1 SGHAT and CDR2 FQNNGV. The DNA for the CDR3 is TGTGCCAGCAGCCTGGGACACCTCAAAGAGACCCAGTACTTC. Encoded protein: CASSLGHLKETQYF.